This paragraph covers one T cell receptor beta chain sequence. The repertoire was sequenced with immunoSEQ multiplex PCR; TCRdb's copy has only in-frame clones and lacks some. The data hold 250,000 to 400,000 clones, with around 88% observed a single time. The sample originates from a study of blood T cell repertoires in COVID-19. Study in general: The samples span acute and convalescent COVID-19 from the United States, Italy and Spain.

The CDR3 runs 15 residues. J lost 1 base, V lost 4 bases, and 7 bases had no gene match. Germline assignment: CDR1 SGHTS and CDR2 YDEGEE. Seattle enrolled patients during active infection and tracked them longitudinally. This clonotype was obtained from a woman aged 30 to 39 with COVID-19, enrolled during active disease. This rearrangement joins TRBV5-8 to TRBJ2-5; 7 bases line up with TRBD1. The sequenced sample consisted of peripheral blood. CDR3 DNA sequence: TGTGCCAGCAGCCGGGGACAGAAGATCCAAGAGACCCAGTACTTC. This codes for CASSRGQKIQETQYF.